These 6 T cell receptor beta chains share one sample of origin, sequenced in a study of shared clonotypes between healthy human individuals. The protocol was immunoSEQ multiplex PCR, while the TCRdb copy is restricted to in-frame clones and leaves out a portion. The sample lists 450,000 to 600,000 clones; roughly 85% were seen once. Sequenced input: PBMCs. These receptors originate from a woman between 40 and 50 years old in good health. Some clones in this sample may be carry-over from other donors' samples.

The chain has TRBV28 and TRBJ1-2, with a tentative D call TRBD1 (6 bases). Trimming removed 3 bases from V and 3 bases from J, with 17 bases in between. Germline CDR1 and CDR2: MDHEN and SYDVKM. CDR3 length equals 16 residues. CDR3 DNA: TGTGCCAGCAGTTTCTCCCCAGGGGTTTTACACTATGGCTACACCTTC. Encoded protein: CASSFSPGVLHYGYTF.

The sample holds many counts of this clone. J is TRBJ1-4 and V is TRBV7-9; TRBD1 might be the D (5 bases). CDR1 is SEHNR, CDR2 FQNEAQ, per germline (reference sequence). The CDR3 runs 13 residues. Trimming pared 3 bases from V and 10 bases from J, leaving 12 bases between. The CDR3 is CASSFGGEGKLFF. CDR3 coding DNA: TGTGCCAGCAGCTTTGGGGGTGAGGGAAAACTGTTTTTT.

CDR3 residues: CASSLDVPGYEQYF. The CDR3 DNA follows: TGTGCCAGCAGCTTAGATGTCCCAGGGTACGAGCAGTACTTC. The genes are TRBV11-2 and TRBJ2-7; D might be TRBD1 (5 bases). Trimming pared 0 bases from V and 4 bases from J, leaving 10 bases between. The germline V gene has CDR1 SGHAT and CDR2 FQNNGV. This CDR3 spans 14 amino acids.

This chain joins TRBV5-4 and TRBJ2-2, with 11 bases identical to TRBD2. V gave up 0 bases and J gave up 8 bases; unmatched junction bases: 6. The CDR3 has 16 residues. CDR1 and CDR2 (germline): SGHNT, YYREEE (reference sequence). CDR3 amino acids: CASSLELAGVFGELFF. In DNA, the CDR3 is TGTGCCAGCAGCTTGGAACTAGCGGGAGTATTTGGGGAGCTGTTTTTT.

As for this clone: One end of the junction is discordant with germline, which a read error may explain. The chain is built from TRBV7-7 and TRBJ2-5, with 13 bases lining up with TRBD2. Germline-derived CDR1 and CDR2 are SSHAT and FNYEAQ (reference sequence). CDR3 length: 15 amino acids. The chain's CDR3 is CASSLATSGRQTQYF. In nucleotides, the CDR3 is TGTGCTAGCAGCTTAGCGACTAGCGGGAGGCAGACCCAGTACTTC. The variable domain in full, completed from reference TRBV7-7 and TRBJ2-5, reads GAGVSQSPRYKVTKRGQDVTLRCDPISSHATLYWYQQALGQGPEFLTYFNYEAQPDKSGLPSDRFSAERPEGSISTLTIQRTEQRDSAMYRCASSLATSGRQTQYFGPGTRLLVL.

This chain uses TRBV7-2 with TRBJ1-5, with D perhaps matching TRBD1 (5 bases). Deletions cut 3 bases from V and 3 bases from J, with 9 bases between. Germline V gene lookup returns CDR1 SGHTA and CDR2 FQGNSA. This CDR3 is built from 14 residues. The CDR3 sequence is CASSFGQNNQPQHF. CDR3 sequence (DNA): TGTGCCAGCAGCTTCGGACAAAACAATCAGCCCCAGCATTTT.